The 10 T cell receptor beta chains listed next were all sequenced from one sample in a study of T-cell reconstitution after alpha-beta-depleted transplantation in children. This sample's TCRbeta library carried unique molecular identifier barcodes. Via MiXCR, TCRdb re-called the PCR reads, giving one row per CDR3 protein. The table lists around 680,000 distinct CDR3 sequences, 16% of them singletons, with 1.1% in the top ten. Material: PBMCs from the stem cell graft donor, obtained from the stem cell graft. Source of these receptors: a human donor who donated a stem cell graft to a child with acute myeloid leukemia.

This clonotype is a singleton in its sample. The chain joins TRBV7-3 to TRBJ1-1; D perhaps matches TRBD1 (6 bases). The CDR3 totals 13 residues. The V gene's germline CDR1 is SGHTA and CDR2 FQGTGA. Trimming took 4 bases from V and 6 from J, leaving 12 bases between them. Here the CDR3 reads CASSSKGGAEAFF. The CDR3 DNA sequence: TGTGCCAGCAGCTCGAAGGGGGGGGCTGAAGCTTTCTTT. The whole variable domain, remainder taken from reference TRBV7-3 and TRBJ1-1, is GAGVSQTPSNKVTEKGKYVELRCDPISGHTALYWYRQSLGQGPEFLIYFQGTGAADDSGLPNDRFFAVRPEGSVSTLKIQRTERGDSAVYLCASSSKGGAEAFFGQGTRLTVV.

A few counts support this clonotype. The genes are TRBV30 and TRBJ2-7; a weak D match, TRBD2 (5 bases). CDR1 GTSNPN and CDR2 SVGIG come from the germline V gene (reference sequence). The CDR3 contains 13 residues. Trimming took off 3 bases at V and 3 bases at J, with 12 bases between the two ends. CDR3 coding DNA: TGTGCCTGGAGACGGGGTAGGGACTACGAGCAGTACTTC. This gives the protein CAWRRGRDYEQYF.

V and J are TRBV5-1 and TRBJ1-5; D is ambiguous. The CDR3 spans 15 residues. In germline, CDR1 is SGHRS, CDR2 YFSETQ. V was clipped by 0 bases and J by 1 base, with 8 bases between them. The CDR3 DNA reads as TGCGCCAGCAGCTTGGATGTGGGGAGCAATCAGCCCCAGCATTTT. It encodes CASSLDVGSNQPQHF.

A note on this clonotype: This may be a read error: a much more frequent sequence differs by one nucleotide. The chain joins TRBV9 to TRBJ2-5, with a tentative D call TRBD2 (5 bases). The CDR3 runs 14 residues. Germline V CDR1 and CDR2: SGDLS, YYNGEE. The CDR3 region is CGSSVELAEETQYF. DNA for the CDR3: TGTGGCAGCAGCGTAGAGCTAGCAGAAGAGACCCAGTACTTC.

This clonotype was recorded a few times. V usage is TRBV7-2 and J usage is TRBJ2-1; 15 nucleotides agree with TRBD2. V was pared by 7 bases and J by 8 bases, with 6 bases of the junction left unmatched. This CDR3 region has 15 residues. Germline V gene lookup returns CDR1 SGHTA and CDR2 FQGNSA. Written as DNA, the CDR3 is TGTGCCAGCACCAACGGACTAGCGGGGGGGCATGAGCAGTTCTTC. Translation gives CASTNGLAGGHEQFF.

In this sample, this clonotype turned up many times. This CDR3 reads CASSATGVTGYEQYF. The CDR3 DNA follows: TGTGCCAGCAGCGCGACAGGGGTGACGGGCTACGAGCAGTACTTC. The J gene is TRBJ2-7, the V gene TRBV9; 8 bases are a match to TRBD1. J was trimmed by 3 bases and V by 3 bases; bases with no gene match: 8. CDR3 size: 15 residues. Germline V gene data show CDR1 as SGDLS and CDR2 as YYNGEE.

CDR3 nucleotides: TGTGCCAGCAGTTCCTCCGGGACAGGGGACCCCATAATAGGCGATCAGCCCCAGCATTTT. It codes for CASSSSGTGDPIIGDQPQHF. The chain couples TRBV12-3 or TRBV12-4 to TRBJ1-5, with 10 bases matching TRBD1. The CDR3 is made up of 20 amino acids. V shed 4 bases, J shed 5 bases, and the junction held 20 bases outside the gene matches.

The chain links TRBV29-1 to TRBJ1-2, with D perhaps matching TRBD1 (6 bases). The CDR3 spans 13 residues. The V gene's germline CDR1 is SQVTM and CDR2 ANQGSEA. V lost 5 bases and J 4 bases, leaving 14 bases between the germline ends. DNA of the CDR3: TGCAGCGTTTCCGACAGGAATCTCTATGGCTACACCTTC. This codes for CSVSDRNLYGYTF.

To note about this clonotype: One end of the junction does not line up with germline, which may come from a read error. This chain joins TRBV6-1 and TRBJ2-4, with D possibly matching TRBD2 (5 bases). Germline V gene data show CDR1 as MNHNS and CDR2 as SASEGT. This CDR3 comprises 18 residues. CDR3 DNA: TGTGCCAGCAGGGAAGGGCCCTCCACGGGGTTATCCGGTAACATTCAGTACTTC. It encodes CASREGPSTGLSGNIQYF.

The J gene is TRBJ2-1, the V gene TRBV4-1; maybe TRBD2 (6 bases). The CDR3 totals 14 residues. Germline lookup yields CDR1 MGHRA and CDR2 YSYEKL. The V end was cut by 8 bases, the J end by 0 bases, with 11 bases between. The CDR3 nucleotides are TGCGCCAGCCTTGGGGGGAGCTCCTACAATGAGCAGTTCTTC. Protein product: CASLGGSSYNEQFF.